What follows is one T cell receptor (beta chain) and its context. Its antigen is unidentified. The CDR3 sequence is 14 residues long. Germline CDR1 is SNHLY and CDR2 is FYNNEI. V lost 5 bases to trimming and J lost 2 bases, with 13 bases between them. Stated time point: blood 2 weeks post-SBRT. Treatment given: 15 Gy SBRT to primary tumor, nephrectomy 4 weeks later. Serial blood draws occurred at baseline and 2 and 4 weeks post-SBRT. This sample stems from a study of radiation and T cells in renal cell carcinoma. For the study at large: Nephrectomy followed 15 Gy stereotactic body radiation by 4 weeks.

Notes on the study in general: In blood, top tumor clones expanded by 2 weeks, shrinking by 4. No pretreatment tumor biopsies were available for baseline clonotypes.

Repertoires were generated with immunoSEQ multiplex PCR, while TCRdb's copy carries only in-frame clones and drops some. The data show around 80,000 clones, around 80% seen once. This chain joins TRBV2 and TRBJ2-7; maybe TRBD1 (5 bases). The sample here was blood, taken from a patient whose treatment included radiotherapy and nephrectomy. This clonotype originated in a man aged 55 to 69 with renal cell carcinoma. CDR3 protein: CASSRTLWAYEQYF. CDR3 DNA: TGTGCCAGCAGTCGGACATTATGGGCCTACGAGCAGTACTTC.